These T cell receptor beta chains were read from a single sample in a study of blood T cell repertoires in COVID-19. TCRdb's copy holds only in-frame clones and misses some; the assay was immunoSEQ multiplex PCR. The repertoire includes hundreds of thousands of clones, under 95% of them detected once, and approximately 3.5% sits in the top ten. Input material: peripheral blood. Receptors originate from a young woman who had recovered from COVID-19. Both conserved end residues are part of each CDR3. A D gene is named only where the DNA matches it firmly. Clone size appears in some rows only: once, few, many, or a class for an expanded clone.

CDR3nt: TGCGCCAGCAGTAAGGCCAGCGGGAGTTACAATGAGCAGTTCTTC; CDR3aa: CASSKASGSYNEQFF; d_gene: TRBD2; v_gene: TRBV4-1; abundance: -; j_gene: TRBJ2-1
CDR3nt: TGTGCCAGCAGCCCAGCGGGAGGGGGTGGTCTGGAGCAGTTCTTC; CDR3aa: CASSPAGGGGLEQFF; d_gene: TRBD2; v_gene: TRBV28; abundance: -; j_gene: TRBJ2-1
CDR3nt: TGTGCCTGGAGCCCGGGACAGACTAGCACAGATACGCAGTATTTT; CDR3aa: CAWSPGQTSTDTQYF; d_gene: TRBD1; v_gene: TRBV30; abundance: -; j_gene: TRBJ2-3
CDR3nt: TGTGCCAGCAGCTTAGTAGGACAGGGATACAATGAGCAGTTCTTC; CDR3aa: CASSLVGQGYNEQFF; d_gene: TRBD1; v_gene: TRBV7-9; abundance: -; j_gene: TRBJ2-1
CDR3nt: TGTGCCAGCAGCTTAGCCGGGACAGGGGGCCCTGAGCTGTTTTTT; CDR3aa: CASSLAGTGGPELFF; d_gene: TRBD1; v_gene: TRBV11-2; abundance: once; j_gene: TRBJ1-4
CDR3nt: TGTGCCAGCAGTCGGGACAGGGTCTATGGCTACACCTTC; CDR3aa: CASSRDRVYGYTF; d_gene: TRBD1; v_gene: TRBV11-2; abundance: few; j_gene: TRBJ1-2
CDR3nt: TGCGCCAGCAGCTCCGGGGACAGGGCTGGAAACACCATATATTTT; CDR3aa: CASSSGDRAGNTIYF; d_gene: TRBD1; v_gene: TRBV5-1; abundance: -; j_gene: TRBJ1-3
CDR3nt: TGTGCCAGCAGACAACGGGGGGGAGCCCGTGAAGCTTTCTTT; CDR3aa: CASRQRGGAREAFF; d_gene: -; v_gene: TRBV5-4; abundance: -; j_gene: TRBJ1-1
CDR3nt: TGTGCCAGCAGCTTCAGGGCCTGGGAGACCCAGTACTTC; CDR3aa: CASSFRAWETQYF; d_gene: -; v_gene: TRBV5-6; abundance: -; j_gene: TRBJ2-5
CDR3nt: TGTGCCAGCAGCCAGAATGGGGGACTAGCGGACTCCTACAATGAGCAGTTCTTC; CDR3aa: CASSQNGGLADSYNEQFF; d_gene: TRBD2; v_gene: TRBV5-6; abundance: -; j_gene: TRBJ2-1
CDR3nt: TGCAGCGTTGTGGGCACAGGGGGCACAGATACGCAGTATTTT; CDR3aa: CSVVGTGGTDTQYF; d_gene: TRBD1; v_gene: TRBV29-1; abundance: -; j_gene: TRBJ2-3
CDR3nt: TGTGCCAGCAGCCAGGAGGAGTTCTCCTACAATGAGCAGTTCTTC; CDR3aa: CASSQEEFSYNEQFF; d_gene: -; v_gene: TRBV7-8; abundance: -; j_gene: TRBJ2-1
CDR3nt: TGTGCCAGCACACGGGACAGCTATGGCTACACCTTC; CDR3aa: CASTRDSYGYTF; d_gene: TRBD1; v_gene: TRBV12-3/TRBV12-4; abundance: -; j_gene: TRBJ1-2
CDR3nt: TGTGCCAGTACTGAGTTGGGAGTGGGGAATTCACCCCTCCACTTT; CDR3aa: CASTELGVGNSPLHF; d_gene: -; v_gene: TRBV19; abundance: -; j_gene: TRBJ1-6
CDR3nt: TGTGCCAGCAGCTTAAGAGGACTGGGCTACAATGAGCAGTTCTTC; CDR3aa: CASSLRGLGYNEQFF; d_gene: -; v_gene: TRBV11-2; abundance: once; j_gene: TRBJ2-1
CDR3nt: TGTGCCTGGAGTATAGGAAACACCATATATTTT; CDR3aa: CAWSIGNTIYF; d_gene: -; v_gene: TRBV30; abundance: -; j_gene: TRBJ1-3
CDR3nt: TGTGCCAGTAGTATAGATCTAATATCGGTAAGGGGCAAAGGCTCTGGGGCCAACGTCCTGACTTTC; CDR3aa: CASSIDLISVRGKGSGANVLTF; d_gene: -; v_gene: TRBV19; abundance: -; j_gene: TRBJ2-6
CDR3nt: TGTGCCAGCAGTTACGGGACGTCGACAGGGAGCTATGGCTACACCTTC; CDR3aa: CASSYGTSTGSYGYTF; d_gene: TRBD1; v_gene: TRBV6-5; abundance: -; j_gene: TRBJ1-2
CDR3nt: TGTGCCAGCAGCTTAGAGTCCGGGGGAGGGTCACTTGGCTACACCTTC; CDR3aa: CASSLESGGGSLGYTF; d_gene: -; v_gene: TRBV7-2; abundance: -; j_gene: TRBJ1-2
CDR3nt: TGTGCCAGCAGCGTATCTTCGGGGAGATCCTACAATGAGCAGTTCTTC; CDR3aa: CASSVSSGRSYNEQFF; d_gene: -; v_gene: TRBV9; abundance: once; j_gene: TRBJ2-1
CDR3nt: TGTGCCAGCTCACCCCGGCGGGAGTATGAAGGTGAGCAGTTCTTC; CDR3aa: CASSPRREYEGEQFF; d_gene: TRBD2; v_gene: TRBV18; abundance: few; j_gene: TRBJ2-1